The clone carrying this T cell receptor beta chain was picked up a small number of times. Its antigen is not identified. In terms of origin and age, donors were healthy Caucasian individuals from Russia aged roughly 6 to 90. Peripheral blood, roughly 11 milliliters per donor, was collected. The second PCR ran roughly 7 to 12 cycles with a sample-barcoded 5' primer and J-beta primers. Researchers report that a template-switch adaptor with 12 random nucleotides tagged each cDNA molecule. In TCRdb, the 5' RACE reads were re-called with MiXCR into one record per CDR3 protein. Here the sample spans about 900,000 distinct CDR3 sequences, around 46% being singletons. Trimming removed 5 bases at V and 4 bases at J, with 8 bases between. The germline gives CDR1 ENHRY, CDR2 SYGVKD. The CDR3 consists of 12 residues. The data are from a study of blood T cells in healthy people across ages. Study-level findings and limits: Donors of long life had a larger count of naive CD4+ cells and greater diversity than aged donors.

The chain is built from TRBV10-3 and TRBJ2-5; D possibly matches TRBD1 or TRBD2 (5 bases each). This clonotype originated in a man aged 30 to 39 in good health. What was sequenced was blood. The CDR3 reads CAISRDAETQYF. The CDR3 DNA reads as TGTGCCATCAGTCGGGACGCAGAGACCCAGTACTTC.